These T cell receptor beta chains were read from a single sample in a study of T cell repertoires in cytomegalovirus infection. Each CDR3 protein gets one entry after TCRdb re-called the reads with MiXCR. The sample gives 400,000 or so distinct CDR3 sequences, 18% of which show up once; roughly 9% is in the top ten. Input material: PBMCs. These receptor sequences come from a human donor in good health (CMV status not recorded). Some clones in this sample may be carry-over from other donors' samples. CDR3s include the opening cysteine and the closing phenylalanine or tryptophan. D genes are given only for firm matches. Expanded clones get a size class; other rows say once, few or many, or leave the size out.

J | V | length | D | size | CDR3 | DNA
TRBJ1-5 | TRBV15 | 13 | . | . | CATSVQSNQPQHF | TGTGCCACCAGCGTGCAGAGCAATCAGCCCCAGCATTTT
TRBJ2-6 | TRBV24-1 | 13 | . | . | CATGGHGANVLTF | TGTGCCACCGGGGGACATGGGGCCAACGTCCTGACTTTC
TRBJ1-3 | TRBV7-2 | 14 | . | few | CASSTRGTGNTIYF | TGTGCCAGCAGCACCCGAGGTACTGGAAACACCATATATTTT
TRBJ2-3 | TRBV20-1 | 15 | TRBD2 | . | CSASSGGTSTDTQYF | TGCAGTGCTTCTAGCGGGGGGACTAGCACAGATACGCAGTATTTT
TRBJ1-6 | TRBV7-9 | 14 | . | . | CASSPGRSNSPLHF | TGTGCCAGCAGCCCAGGTCGCTCTAATTCACCCCTCCACTTT
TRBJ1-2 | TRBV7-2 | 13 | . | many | CASSLIEGEGYTF | TGTGCCAGCAGCTTGATAGAGGGAGAGGGCTACACCTTC
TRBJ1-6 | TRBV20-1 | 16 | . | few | CSARAVPQGYNSPLHF | TGCAGTGCTAGAGCTGTACCTCAGGGCTATAATTCACCCCTCCACTTT
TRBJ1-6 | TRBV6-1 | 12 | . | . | CASSGRESPLHF | TGTGCCAGCAGCGGGAGGGAGTCACCCCTCCACTTT
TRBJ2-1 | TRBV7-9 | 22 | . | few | CASSFSPDRAIVLKTSYNEQFF | TGTGCCAGCAGCTTTTCTCCCGACCGGGCGATAGTTCTTAAGACCTCCTACAATGAGCAGTTCTTC
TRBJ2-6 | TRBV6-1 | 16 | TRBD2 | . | CASWSVSGGGANVLTF | TGTGCCAGCTGGTCGGTCTCGGGGGGGGGGGCCAACGTCCTGACTTTC
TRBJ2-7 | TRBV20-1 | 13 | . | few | CSADSGTTYEQYF | TGCAGTGCAGACTCCGGGACGACCTACGAGCAGTACTTC
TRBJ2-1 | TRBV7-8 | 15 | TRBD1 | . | CASSLFQDRGYEQFF | TGTGCCAGCAGCTTATTCCAGGACAGGGGCTATGAGCAGTTCTTC
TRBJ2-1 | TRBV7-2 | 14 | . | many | CASSLATYQGEQFF | TGTGCCAGCAGCTTAGCCACCTATCAGGGTGAGCAGTTCTTC
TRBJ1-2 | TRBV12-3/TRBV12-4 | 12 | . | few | CASSLLGPGYTF | TGTGCCAGCAGTTTATTGGGCCCTGGCTACACCTTC
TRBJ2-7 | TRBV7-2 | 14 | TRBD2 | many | CASSLGREGYEQYF | TGTGCCAGCAGCTTAGGGCGGGAGGGGTACGAGCAGTACTTC
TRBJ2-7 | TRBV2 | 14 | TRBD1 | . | CASSRDRGRNEQYF | TGTGCCAGCAGCCGGGACAGGGGGCGGAACGAGCAGTACTTC
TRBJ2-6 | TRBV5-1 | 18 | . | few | CASSMGHPTKSGANVLTF | TGCGCCAGCAGCATGGGACACCCAACCAAGTCTGGGGCCAACGTCCTGACTTTC
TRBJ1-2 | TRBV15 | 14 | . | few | CATSPGSRDYGYTF | TGTGCCACCAGCCCCGGTAGCAGAGACTATGGCTACACCTTC
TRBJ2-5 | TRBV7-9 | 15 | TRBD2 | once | CASSRTSGRGETQYF | TGTGCCAGCAGCCGTACTAGCGGGAGGGGAGAGACCCAGTACTTC
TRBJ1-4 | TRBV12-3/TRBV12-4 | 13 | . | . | CASSISRGEKLFF | TGTGCCAGCAGCATTTCTCGTGGTGAAAAACTGTTTTTT
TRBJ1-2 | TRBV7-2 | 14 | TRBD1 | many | CASSLGTGDYGYTF | TGTGCCAGCAGCTTAGGGACAGGGGACTATGGCTACACCTTC
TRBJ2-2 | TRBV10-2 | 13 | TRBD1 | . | CASRTGSTGELFF | TGCGCCAGCAGGACAGGGAGCACCGGGGAGCTGTTTTTT
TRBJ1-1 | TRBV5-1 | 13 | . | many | CASSSIQGTEAFF | TGCGCCAGCAGCTCGATACAGGGAACTGAAGCTTTCTTT
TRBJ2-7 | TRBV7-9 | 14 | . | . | CASSRAQGTYEQYF | TGTGCCAGCAGTAGGGCCCAGGGCACCTACGAGCAGTACTTC